The entry that follows covers one T cell receptor beta chain sequence. This clone was recorded once. The antigen this receptor binds is unknown. No base qualities exist here, and no much larger clone lies one base off it. The data were obtained in a study of identifying expanded T cells in peripheral blood (dated by TCRdb to about 2019). At the level of the whole study: Separate aliquots of the same genomic DNA pool were sequenced to produce technical replicates, and four replicates were compared in pairs.

The CDR3 has 14 amino acids, counting the end cysteine and phenylalanine. Only CDR3 DNA remains: 42 bases, in frame from the first base. Reading the germline V gene gives CDR1 MDHEN and CDR2 SYDVKM. V loses 5 bases, J loses 7 bases, and the germline ends lie 15 bases apart. During the collection period, no immune events, such as infections, were documented for the healthy donors. Time-dependent variance in a beta-binomial model of T-cell clone differential abundance was calibrated using healthy-donor blood repertoires as a training cohort. The training cohort comprised about ten healthy donors, 3 female and 7 male. The donors were between roughly 29 and 65 years old, with an average age of 43 years. Whole blood, obtained from a commercial supplier, was collected from each healthy donor at three time points spaced approximately two weeks apart. For immunosequencing, genomic DNA was extracted from whole blood that had not been sorted.

Paper-wide results and their limitations: In all healthy donors, the variance in clone template counts between samples taken two weeks apart rose significantly as total template count increased. The authors expected that over much longer intervals, such as months to years, biological variance in healthy repertoires might increase even further. The binomial model flagged about 1.1 differentially abundant clones between technical replicates but approximately 16 over about 2 weeks and 19 over around 4 weeks. Across all healthy-donor time intervals, the beta-binomial model significantly cut both the number of clones called differentially abundant and the false-positive rate.

The immunoSEQ Assay, which relies on bias-controlled multiplex PCR amplification of genomic DNA, was used to profile TCRbeta CDR3 regions. As for the authors' bioinformatics: To quantify the absolute abundance of each unique TCRbeta CDR3 region, the sequences were collapsed and filtered. Differential abundance was tested with a binomial (Fisher-equivalent) model and with a beta-binomial model adding time-dependent variance fitted from healthy donors. Clones with fewer than 5 combined templates were removed, and differential abundance was called for clones with a Benjamini-Hochberg FDR below 0.01. In the beta-binomial model, variance was expressed as a function of the total template count across the two samples, in the form v = (b*log(k)+a)^2. Held by TCRdb, this immuneACCESS table contains in-frame sequences only and omits some clones. Under half of the omission traces to an unresolved V gene where checked; the cause of the rest is unknown. V and J calls plus clone size are reproduced from that table; the DNA served to infer D and trimming. A total of about 85,000 clones appear in this sample, around nine tenths of them only once. Over 15% of the sample goes to the ten largest clones.

This clonotype originated in a person aged 18-70 years in good health. The sequence joins TRBV28 to TRBJ1-3, and possibly TRBD1, on 5 matching bases. Sequencing was done on a sample of blood. Read as DNA, the sequence is TGTGCCAGCAGTCGGTTTGGGGGAGGGAACACCATATATTTT. This yields the protein CASSRFGGGNTIYF.